What follows are 12 T cell receptor beta chains derived from one specimen sequenced in a study of control samples from healthy donors and cancer patients. TCRdb keeps only in-frame clones here, not all; method: immunoSEQ multiplex PCR. The sample comprises 85,000 to 100,000 clones, almost 85% of which are singletons, and roughly 2% rests with the top ten. Sequencing was carried out using blood. Receptors were obtained from a man aged 60 to 75 in good health.

The chain joins TRBV5-6 to TRBJ1-5; D ambiguous. V dropped 0 bases and J dropped 4 bases, with 8 bases sitting between them. The CDR3 is made up of 14 amino acids. CDR1 is SGHDT, CDR2 YYEEEE, per germline. This chain's CDR3 is CASSLASQNQPQHF. DNA for the CDR3: TGTGCCAGCAGCTTGGCCTCTCAGAATCAGCCCCAGCATTTT.

V usage is TRBV11-2 and J usage is TRBJ2-7; TRBD2 agrees at 9 bases. The CDR3 has 16 residues. The V segment lost 0 bases and the J segment 4 bases; nucleotides outside the gene matches: 7. CDR1 and CDR2 (germline): SGHAT, FQNNGV. CDR3 sequence (DNA): TGTGCCAGCAGCTTAGATCTCGCGGGAGGGGTTTACGAGCAGTACTTC. Its protein product is CASSLDLAGGVYEQYF.

The rearrangement links TRBV6-1 to TRBJ2-7, with 10 bases matching TRBD2. Trimming took 3 bases from V and 4 from J; bases not matched to a gene: 9. The CDR3 consists of 16 residues. From germline, CDR1 is MNHNS and CDR2 SASEGT. Here the CDR3 reads CASSDLTSGTLYEQYF. DNA for the CDR3: TGTGCCAGCAGTGATCTAACTAGCGGGACTCTATACGAGCAGTACTTC.

The V and J genes are TRBV19 and TRBJ2-1, with a weak D call TRBD1 (6 bases). Trimming took off 3 bases at V and 4 bases at J, with 10 bases between the two ends. CDR1 is LNHDA and CDR2 is SQIVND in the germline V gene (reference sequence). The CDR3 loop spans 14 amino acids. CDR3 DNA: TGTGCCAGTAGTATGGGGGCCGATTACAATGAGCAGTTCTTC. It translates to CASSMGADYNEQFF. The variable domain in full, with the rest retrieved from reference TRBV19 and TRBJ2-1, is DGGITQSPKYLFRKEGQNVTLSCEQNLNHDAMYWYRQDPGQGLRLIYYSQIVNDFQKGDIAEGYSVSREKKESFPLTVTSAQKNPTAFYLCASSMGADYNEQFFGPGTRLTVL.

This clone appeared once. The chain carries TRBV3-1 (or the pseudogene TRBV3-2) and TRBJ2-3; D not certain. CDR3 length equals 12 residues. V shed 2 bases and J shed 3 bases, with 3 bases lying between them. Germline-derived CDR1 and CDR2 are LGHDT and YNNKEL (reference sequence). Here the CDR3 reads CASSQNTDTQYF. The CDR3 DNA reads as TGTGCCAGCAGCCAAAATACAGATACGCAGTATTTT.

This clone was seen a few times. The chain carries TRBV19 and TRBJ2-7, with 10 bases aligning to TRBD1. CDR1 is LNHDA and CDR2 is SQIVND in the germline V gene (reference sequence). CDR3 length: 14 amino acids. V lost 5 bases to trimming and J lost 4 bases; unmatched junction nucleotides: 5. This CDR3 is CASSPGTGEYEQYF. The DNA of the CDR3 is TGTGCCAGTAGTCCCGGGACAGGGGAATACGAGCAGTACTTC.

The genes are TRBV15 and TRBJ2-5; D unresolved. From germline, CDR1 is LNHNV and CDR2 YYDKDF (reference sequence). The CDR3 has 13 residues. V gave up 4 bases and J gave up 0 bases, with 6 bases separating them. Here the CDR3 reads CATSIGYQETQYF. CDR3 coding DNA: TGTGCCACCAGCATAGGGTACCAAGAGACCCAGTACTTC.

The rearrangement uses TRBV12-3 or TRBV12-4 and TRBJ1-2; no clear D gene. V was pared by 6 bases and J by 0 bases, with 8 bases between. This CDR3 has 13 residues. In DNA, the CDR3 is TGTGCCAGCAGCCCCGGGGCTAACTATGGCTACACCTTC. Translation: CASSPGANYGYTF.

V gene TRBV3-1 (or the pseudogene TRBV3-2) combines with J gene TRBJ1-2; no reliable D call. The CDR3 has 12 amino acids. Germline-derived CDR1 and CDR2 are LGHDT and YNNKEL (reference sequence). The V end was cut by 3 bases, the J end by 7 bases, with 9 bases between. The CDR3 coding sequence is TGTGCCAGCAGCCAGTTGTTGGTTGGCTACACCTTC. It codes for CASSQLLVGYTF.

The chain is built from TRBV11-2 and TRBJ1-6, with TRBD1 identical over 7 bases. This CDR3 is 15 amino acids long. CDR1 and CDR2 from the germline V gene are SGHAT and FQNNGV. The trim removed 3 bases at V and 8 bases at J, leaving 7 bases unmatched. As DNA, the CDR3 is TGTGCCAGCAGCTTCGATGACAGGGATTATTCACCCCTCCACTTT. This gives the protein CASSFDDRDYSPLHF.

CDR3 loop: CASSLGRDLVTGELFF. The DNA for the CDR3 is TGTGCCAGCAGCTTAGGGCGGGACCTAGTCACCGGGGAGCTGTTTTTT. The gene calls are TRBV7-9 and TRBJ2-2; D may be TRBD2 (6 bases). V lost 1 base and J 4 bases, leaving 13 bases between the germline ends. The CDR3 runs 16 residues. Germline V lookup: CDR1 SEHNR, CDR2 FQNEAQ (reference sequence). Full variable domain (outside the CDR3, taken from reference TRBV7-9 and TRBJ2-2): DTGVSQNPRHKITKRGQNVTFRCDPISEHNRLYWYRQTLGQGPEFLTYFQNEAQLEKSRLLSDRFSAERPKGSFSTLEIQRTEQGDSAMYLCASSLGRDLVTGELFFGEGSRLTVL.

CDR3: CASSPPFTGAGPNYGYTF. As DNA, the CDR3 is TGTGCCAGCAGTCCACCCTTCACGGGGGCAGGGCCAAACTATGGCTACACCTTC. The rearrangement links TRBV6-6 to TRBJ1-2; weak D call: TRBD1 (6 bases). Trimming took 5 bases from V and 2 from J, leaving 24 bases between them. CDR3 length: 18 residues. The germline V gene has CDR1 MNHNY and CDR2 SVGAGI (reference sequence).